The next 3 T cell receptor beta chains were all read from a single sample in a study of shared clonotypes between healthy human individuals. Data came from immunoSEQ multiplex PCR; TCRdb stores just in-frame clones and leaves some out. In the table there are approximately 700,000 clones, around four fifths of which are singletons. Sequencing was performed on memory CD4+ T cells sorted from blood. As to subset: CD45RA-negative fraction. The receptors shown here come from a woman aged 25-40 years in good health.

The V call is TRBV27, the J call TRBJ1-2, with 7 positions matching TRBD1. The germline gives CDR1 MNHEY, CDR2 SMNVEV (reference sequence). The junction had 4 bases not matched to a gene; V was cut back by 5 bases and J by 4 bases. The CDR3 has 13 residues. The CDR3, as DNA: TGTGCCAGCAGTCCGGGACAGAGCTATGGCTACACCTTC. It specifies CASSPGQSYGYTF.

The gene calls are TRBV5-6 and TRBJ1-5; 7 bases map to TRBD1. CDR1 and CDR2 from the germline V gene are SGHDT and YYEEEE. Unmatched junction bases numbered 6, after V lost 4 bases and J lost 2 bases. The CDR3 spans 15 residues. The CDR3 loop reads CASSLGGWGNQPQHF. CDR3 nucleotides: TGTGCCAGCAGCCTAGGGGGCTGGGGCAATCAGCCCCAGCATTTT.

This clone came up a few times. The chain joins TRBV29-1 to TRBJ1-1, with a tentative D call TRBD1 (6 bases). This CDR3 region has 12 residues. CDR1 is SQVTM, CDR2 ANQGSEA, per germline. The V and J ends lost 7 bases and 10 bases respectively, with 19 bases between them. CDR3: CSAGLAGDIAFF. CDR3 coding DNA: TGCAGCGCAGGACTGGCAGGGGATATAGCTTTCTTT.